Below, 16 T cell receptor beta chains from the same sample are listed, as sequenced in a study of regulatory T cells in long-lasting Graves disease. Time point specified: newly diagnosed GD, antithyroid drugs for less than 3 months. Extracted RNA from PBMCs served as the source of the TCR library. iRepertoire HTBI primers and Arm-PCR of CDR3 regions built TCR beta libraries. TCRdb ran MiXCR on the multiplex PCR reads and lists one entry per CDR3 protein. The table records a few hundred thousand distinct CDR3 sequences, roughly 17% of them present only once. These same data were also listed under a study on T cells in Graves' hyperthyroidism and ophthalmopathy.

Sequences were derived from peripheral blood mononuclear cells (PBMCs), sampled at new diagnosis, from a patient treated with antithyroid drugs. Receptors were obtained from a woman between 18 and 29 years old with Graves disease.

This clonotype was observed a few times. V gene TRBV9 combines with J gene TRBJ2-7; TRBD2 aligns across 7 bases. This CDR3 is 15 amino acids long. In germline, CDR1 is SGDLS, CDR2 YYNGEE. The trim removed 0 bases at V and 2 bases at J, leaving 5 bases unmatched. The CDR3 DNA reads TGTGCCAGCAGCGTAGAGGCTAGCGGCCCCTACGAGCAGTACTTC. Translated: CASSVEASGPYEQYF.

This clonotype appeared many times. The rearrangement uses TRBV2 and TRBJ2-7; 11 bases agree with TRBD1. Germline V gene data show CDR1 as SNHLY and CDR2 as FYNNEI. There are 14 residues in the CDR3. The J segment lost 4 bases and the V segment lost 7 bases, leaving 6 bases of the junction unmatched. In DNA form, the CDR3 reads TGTGCCAGCACAGGGACAGGGGGAAGGTACGAGCAGTACTTC. Its translation: CASTGTGGRYEQYF. Drawing the rest from reference TRBV2 and TRBJ2-7, the complete variable domain is EPEVTQTPSHQVTQMGQEVILRCVPISNHLYFYWYRQILGQKVEFLVSFYNNEISEKSEIFDDQFSVERPDGSNFTLKIRSTKLEDSAMYFCASTGTGGRYEQYFGPGTRLTVT.

The rearrangement links TRBV6-1 to TRBJ2-1; 8 nucleotides match TRBD2. Germline V gene sequence: CDR1 MNHNS, CDR2 SASEGT. Trimming at V came to 6 bases and at J to 4 bases, leaving 8 bases not matched to a gene. The CDR3 spans 15 residues. The CDR3 loop is CASSARGGAYNEQFF. CDR3 DNA sequence: TGTGCCAGCAGCGCCCGGGGGGGCGCATACAATGAGCAGTTCTTC.

This clonotype was found many times. The CDR3 reads CASSQGTGAEQYF. In nucleotides, the CDR3 is TGTGCCAGCAGTCAGGGGACAGGGGCCGAGCAGTACTTC. This chain links TRBV28 with TRBJ2-7; 10 bases fit TRBD1. J was trimmed by 6 bases and V by 5 bases; bases with no gene match: 4. Germline CDR1 is MDHEN and CDR2 is SYDVKM. This CDR3 is 13 amino acids long.

This clonotype was picked up a small number of times. V gene TRBV5-1 combines with J gene TRBJ2-1, with 8 bases lining up with TRBD2. J lost 6 bases, V lost 1 base, and 6 bases had no gene match. Germline values: CDR1 SGHRS, CDR2 YFSETQ. The CDR3 runs to 15 residues. CDR3 region: CASSLLAGYSNEQFF. For the CDR3, the DNA is TGCGCCAGCAGCTTGCTAGCGGGCTACTCCAATGAGCAGTTCTTC.

CDR3 bases: TGTGCCAGCAGCCTACATAGCGGGAACGGGAATGAGCAGTTCTTC. Translated: CASSLHSGNGNEQFF. V gene TRBV7-9 combines with J gene TRBJ2-1; 8 bases are shared with TRBD2. Germline V lookup: CDR1 SEHNR, CDR2 FQNEAQ (reference sequence). V lost 5 bases, J lost 7 bases, and 10 bases stayed unmatched. The CDR3 extends over 15 amino acids.

This clonotype was seen a few times. J is TRBJ2-1 and V is TRBV20-1; D could derive from TRBD1 or TRBD2 (6 bases each). The CDR3 totals 15 residues. The V and J ends lost 6 bases and 8 bases respectively, with 23 bases between them. Germline V gene lookup returns CDR1 DFQATT and CDR2 SNEGSKA (reference sequence). DNA for the CDR3: TGCAGTGCCCCAGATATTACGGAGGGGGTGGATGAGCAGTTCTTC. This gives the protein CSAPDITEGVDEQFF.

This clonotype was picked up many times. The chain recombines TRBV11-2 with TRBJ2-1, with D tentatively TRBD1 or TRBD2 (5 bases each). Trimming removed 3 bases from V and 9 bases from J, with 12 bases in between. The CDR3 sequence is 13 residues long. From germline, CDR1 is SGHAT and CDR2 FQNNGV. The CDR3: CASSFVRDGEQFF. The CDR3 DNA follows: TGTGCCAGCAGCTTCGTCCGGGACGGTGAGCAGTTCTTC. The whole variable domain, remainder taken from reference TRBV11-2 and TRBJ2-1, is EAGVAQSPRYKIIEKRQSVAFWCNPISGHATLYWYQQILGQGPKLLIQFQNNGVVDDSQLPKDRFSAERLKGVDSTLKIQPAKLEDSAVYLCASSFVRDGEQFFGPGTRLTVL.

At least ten counts were recorded for this clonotype. The V call is TRBV10-2, the J call TRBJ2-1; TRBD2 agrees at 7 bases. The germline CDR1 and CDR2 sequences are WSHSY and SAAADI. The CDR3 sequence is 15 residues long. J was trimmed by 4 bases and V by 0 bases; bases with no gene match: 3. The chain's CDR3 is CASSESGGYYNEQFF. DNA of the CDR3: TGCGCCAGCAGTGAGTCGGGGGGGTATTACAATGAGCAGTTCTTC.

The chain links TRBV10-3 to TRBJ2-3; TRBD2 agrees at 10 bases. This CDR3 comprises 13 residues. Unmatched junction bases numbered 5, after V lost 0 bases and J lost 14 bases. In germline, CDR1 is ENHRY, CDR2 SYGVKD. CDR3 bases: TGTGCCATCAGTGAGTCGGGTAGCGGGAGGTTGTATTTT. Translated, it gives CAISESGSGRLYF.

Remarks on this clonotype: A single base separates this from a much larger clone, so it may be a read error. The chain has TRBV2 and TRBJ2-1, with 15 bases aligning to TRBD2. The V and J ends lost 6 bases and 7 bases, in that order; junction bases with no gene match: 7. CDR1 SNHLY and CDR2 FYNNEI come from the germline V gene. The CDR3 is 16 residues long. CDR3 bases: TGTGCCAGCAGCCCCTGGGGGACTAGCGGGAGGAATGAGCAGTTCTTC. Protein sequence: CASSPWGTSGRNEQFF.

This clonotype was seen a few times. This chain links TRBV7-9 with TRBJ2-1; 8 nucleotides align to TRBD2. Per germline, CDR1 SEHNR and CDR2 FQNEAQ (reference sequence). The CDR3 runs 16 residues. V gave up 5 bases and J gave up 6 bases; unmatched junction bases: 12. CDR3 residues: CASSPILAEGTNEQFF. The CDR3 DNA is TGTGCCAGCAGCCCTATACTAGCGGAAGGGACCAATGAGCAGTTCTTC.

This clonotype has at least ten counts. The chain couples TRBV19 to TRBJ2-1; 14 positions match TRBD2. With V trimmed by 5 bases and J by 4 bases, 10 bases remained unmatched. The CDR3 consists of 18 residues. Germline CDR1 LNHDA, CDR2 SQIVND (reference sequence). The DNA for the CDR3 is TGTGCCAGTAGTGCTCCGGGACTAGCGGGAGTTTCGTACAATGAGCAGTTCTTC. Amino acids: CASSAPGLAGVSYNEQFF.

This chain connects TRBV10-3 to TRBJ2-2; 7 positions match TRBD1. Germline V gives CDR1 ENHRY, CDR2 SYGVKD. The CDR3 loop spans 13 amino acids. The V segment lost 6 bases and the J segment 7 bases; nucleotides outside the gene matches: 5. CDR3 DNA: TGTGCCATCAGATCAACAGGGGACGGGGAGCTGTTTTTT. This gives the protein CAIRSTGDGELFF.

CDR3 in DNA: TGTGCCAGCAGTGAACTTCAGGGGGTCGGGCAGCCCCAGCATTTT. The encoded protein is CASSELQGVGQPQHF. The chain uses TRBV6-1 and TRBJ1-5; 7 bases map to TRBD1. CDR1 and CDR2 (germline): MNHNS, SASEGT. After removal of 2 bases from V and 7 bases from J, the junction contained 8 bases not matched to a gene. The CDR3 runs to 15 residues.

A few counts support this clonotype. This sequence joins TRBV19 and TRBJ2-2; D is possibly TRBD2 (5 bases). This CDR3 spans 14 amino acids. Germline V gene lookup returns CDR1 LNHDA and CDR2 SQIVND (reference sequence). Trimming removed 6 bases from V and 7 bases from J, with 15 bases in between. In DNA, the CDR3 is TGTGCCAGTAGCCCTCACCTTGGGAGCGGGGAGCTGTTTTTT. Protein: CASSPHLGSGELFF.